This T cell receptor (beta chain) comes out of a study of shared clonotypes between healthy human individuals. Study context: Donor composition was a couple of women and three men, aged 18 to 49. Study-level results: Sequencing depth was expected to affect clonotype sharing among donors. It was only blood that was sampled, and tissue repertoires likely differ.

With regard to this clone: Its antigen is unknown.

Original handling: ImmunoSEQ supplied junction-only sequences lacking quality scores, so filtering was different. Only in-frame clones appear in the TCRdb table, and some are missing; sequencing was by immunoSEQ multiplex PCR. The V and J calls and clone size were taken over from that table, and D and trimming were inferred from the DNA. The table has 2,500,000 or so clones, more than 90% seen once. The CDR3 is 14 amino acids. Trimming took 4 bases from V and 9 from J; bases not matched to a gene: 9. Per germline, CDR1 GTSNPN and CDR2 SVGIG (reference sequence). Sequencing was done on a sample of naive CD4+ T cells sorted from blood. Subset described: CD45RA+ positively selected. This clonotype was sampled from a young man in good health. The genes are TRBV30 and TRBJ1-6, with TRBD1 matching over 7 bases. The CDR3 coding sequence is TGTGCCTGGACAACACAGGGGTTTTTTTCACCCCTCCACTTT. Protein product: CAWTTQGFFSPLHF.